This T cell receptor (beta chain) was obtained from a study of blood T cell repertoires in COVID-19. In germline, CDR1 is SGHNT, CDR2 YENEEA. V gave up 4 bases and J gave up 4 bases; unmatched junction bases: 9. This CDR3 has 15 amino acids. Only in-frame clones appear in the TCRdb table, and some are missing; sequencing was by immunoSEQ multiplex PCR. Of some 530,000 clones listed, about nine tenths are singletons. The chain combines TRBV11-3 with TRBJ1-2, with 7 bases that match TRBD1. What was sequenced was PBMCs or T cells enriched from blood (not recorded which). The TCR was taken from an older woman who had recovered from COVID-19. DNA for the CDR3: TGTGCCAGCAGCTCACCTGGACAGGAGATCTATGGCTACACCTTC. This codes for CASSSPGQEIYGYTF.